The TCR beta chain described here comes from a study of T cell clonotyping in hematopoietic cell transplantation. Study-wide results and limits: Few recipient clonotypes overlapped donors; over 97% were de novo at given depth.

As for time point: recipient sample about 28 days before transplant, after cytoreduction. Profiling relied on immunoSEQ multiplex PCR, and the TCRdb table lists in-frame clones only, not all of them. The sample carries tens of thousands of clones, roughly 88% recorded once. For this clone: The target antigen is unknown.

The germline V and J ends were trimmed by 5 bases and 6 bases, with 10 bases remaining between them. CDR3 length: 12 residues. Germline CDR1 reads MNHNY; CDR2 reads SVGAGI (reference sequence). The sequencing used peripheral blood mononuclear cells, collected before stem cell transplant. The receptor's source is a man younger than 35 with biphenotypic leukemia. Some clones in this sample may be carry-over from other donors' samples. The chain recombines TRBV6-6 with TRBJ1-1, with a possible D match to TRBD1 (6 bases). CDR3 DNA sequence: TGTGCCAGCAGTCGGGACAAATCTGAAGCTTTCTTT. It encodes CASSRDKSEAFF.